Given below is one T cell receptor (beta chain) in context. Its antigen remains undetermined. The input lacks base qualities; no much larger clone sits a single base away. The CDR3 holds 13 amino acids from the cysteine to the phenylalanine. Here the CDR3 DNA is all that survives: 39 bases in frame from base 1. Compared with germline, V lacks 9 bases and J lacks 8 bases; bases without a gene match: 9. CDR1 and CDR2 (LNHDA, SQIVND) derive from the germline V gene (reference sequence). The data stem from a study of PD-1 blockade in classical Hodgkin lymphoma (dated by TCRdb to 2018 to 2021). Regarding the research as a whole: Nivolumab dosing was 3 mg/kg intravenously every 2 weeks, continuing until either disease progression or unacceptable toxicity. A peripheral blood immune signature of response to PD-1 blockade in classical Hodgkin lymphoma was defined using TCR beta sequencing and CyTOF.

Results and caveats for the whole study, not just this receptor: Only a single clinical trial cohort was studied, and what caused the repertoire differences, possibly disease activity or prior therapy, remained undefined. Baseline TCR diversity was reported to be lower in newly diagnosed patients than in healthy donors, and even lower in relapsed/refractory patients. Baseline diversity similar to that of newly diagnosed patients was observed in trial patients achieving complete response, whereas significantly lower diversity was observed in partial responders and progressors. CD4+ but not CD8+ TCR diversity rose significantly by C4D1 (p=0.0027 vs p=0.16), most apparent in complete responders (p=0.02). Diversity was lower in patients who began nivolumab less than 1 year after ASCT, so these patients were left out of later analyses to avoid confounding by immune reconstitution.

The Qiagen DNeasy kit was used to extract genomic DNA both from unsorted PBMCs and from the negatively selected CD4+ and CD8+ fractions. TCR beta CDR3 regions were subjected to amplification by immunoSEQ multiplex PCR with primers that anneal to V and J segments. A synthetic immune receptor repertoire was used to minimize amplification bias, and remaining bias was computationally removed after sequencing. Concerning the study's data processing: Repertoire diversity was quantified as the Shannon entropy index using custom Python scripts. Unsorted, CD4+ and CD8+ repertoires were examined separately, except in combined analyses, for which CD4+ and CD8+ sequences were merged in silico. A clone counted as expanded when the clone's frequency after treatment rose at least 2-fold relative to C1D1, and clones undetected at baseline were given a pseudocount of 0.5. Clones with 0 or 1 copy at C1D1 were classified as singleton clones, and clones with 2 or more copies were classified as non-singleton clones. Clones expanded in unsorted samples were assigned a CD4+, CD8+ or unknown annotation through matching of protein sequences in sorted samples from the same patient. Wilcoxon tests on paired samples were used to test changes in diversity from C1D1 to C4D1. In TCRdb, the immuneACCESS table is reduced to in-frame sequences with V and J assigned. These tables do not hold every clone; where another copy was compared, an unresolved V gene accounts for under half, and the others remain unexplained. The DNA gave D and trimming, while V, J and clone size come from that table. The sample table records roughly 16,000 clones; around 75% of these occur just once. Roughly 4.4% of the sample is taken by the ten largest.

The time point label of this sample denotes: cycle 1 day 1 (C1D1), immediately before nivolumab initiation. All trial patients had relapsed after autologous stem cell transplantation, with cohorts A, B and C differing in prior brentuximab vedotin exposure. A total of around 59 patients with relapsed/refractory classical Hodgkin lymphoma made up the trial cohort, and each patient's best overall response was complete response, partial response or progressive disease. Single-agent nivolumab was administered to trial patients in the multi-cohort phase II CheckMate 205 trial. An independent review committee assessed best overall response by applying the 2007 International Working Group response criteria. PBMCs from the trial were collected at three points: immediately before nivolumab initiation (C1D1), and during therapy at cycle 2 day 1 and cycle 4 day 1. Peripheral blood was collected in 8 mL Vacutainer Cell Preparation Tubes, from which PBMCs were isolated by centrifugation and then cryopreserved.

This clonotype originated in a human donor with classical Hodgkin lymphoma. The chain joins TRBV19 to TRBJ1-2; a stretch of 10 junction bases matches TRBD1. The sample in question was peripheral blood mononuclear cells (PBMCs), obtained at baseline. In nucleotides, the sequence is TGTGCCAGCGGGAGGACAGGGGGGTACGGCTACACCTTC. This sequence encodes CASGRTGGYGYTF.